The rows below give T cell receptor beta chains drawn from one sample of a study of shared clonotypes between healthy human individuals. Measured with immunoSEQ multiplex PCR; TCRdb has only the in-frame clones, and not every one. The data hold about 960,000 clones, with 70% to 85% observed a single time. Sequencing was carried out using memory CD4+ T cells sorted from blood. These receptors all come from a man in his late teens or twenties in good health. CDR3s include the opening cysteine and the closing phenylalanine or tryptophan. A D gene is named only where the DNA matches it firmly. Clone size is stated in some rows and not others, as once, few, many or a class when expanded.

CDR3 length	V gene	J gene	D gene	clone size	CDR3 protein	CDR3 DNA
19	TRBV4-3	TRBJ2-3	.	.	CASSRTTSLVLLSTDTQYF	TGCGCCAGCAGCAGAACTACTAGCCTGGTATTACTGAGCACAGATACGCAGTATTTT
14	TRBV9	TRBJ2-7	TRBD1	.	CASSFRTGPVPLNF	TGTGCCAGCAGCTTCCGGACAGGTCCGGTTCCGTTGAACTTC
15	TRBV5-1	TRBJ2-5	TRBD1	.	CASSGGTGGLETQYF	TGCGCCAGCAGCGGTGGGACAGGGGGCCTGGAGACCCAGTACTTC
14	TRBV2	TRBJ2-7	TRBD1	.	CASSESTGGYEQYF	TGTGCCAGCAGTGAAAGCACAGGGGGCTACGAGCAGTACTTC
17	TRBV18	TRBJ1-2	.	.	CASSPRTGEGFYYGYTF	TGTGCCAGCTCACCACGGACGGGCGAGGGTTTTTACTATGGCTACACCTTC
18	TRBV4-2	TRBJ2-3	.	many	CASSQDWLQEVYTDTQYF	TGTGCCAGCAGCCAAGATTGGCTCCAGGAGGTCTACACAGATACGCAGTATTTT
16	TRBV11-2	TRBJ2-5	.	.	CASSSPRAEDEETQYF	TGTGCCAGCAGCTCTCCCAGGGCGGAGGACGAAGAGACCCAGTACTTC
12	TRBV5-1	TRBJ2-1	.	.	CASSAQGNEQFF	TGCGCCAGCAGCGCCCAGGGCAATGAGCAGTTCTTC
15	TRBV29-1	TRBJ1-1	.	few	CSATGPGRMNTEAFF	TGCAGCGCTACCGGACCGGGACGGATGAACACTGAAGCTTTCTTT
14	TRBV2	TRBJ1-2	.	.	CASRPEGGLYGYTF	TGTGCCAGCAGGCCGGAGGGCGGCCTCTATGGCTACACCTTC
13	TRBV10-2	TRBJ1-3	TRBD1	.	CASGDSSGNTIYF	TGCGCCAGCGGGGACAGCTCTGGAAACACCATATATTTT
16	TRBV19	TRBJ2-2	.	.	CASSIGRVVNTGELFF	TGTGCCAGTTCCATCGGCAGGGTGGTGAACACCGGGGAGCTGTTTTTT
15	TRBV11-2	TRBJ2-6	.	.	CASSFGGSGANVLTF	TGTGCCAGCAGCTTCGGGGGCTCTGGGGCCAACGTCCTGACTTTC
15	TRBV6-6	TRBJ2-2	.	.	CASSPVRGAAGELFF	TGTGCCAGCAGCCCGGTGAGGGGGGCTGCCGGGGAGCTGTTTTTT